A selection of T cell receptor beta chains follows, all from one sample in a study of blood T cells in healthy people across ages. A single record per CDR3 protein comes from TCRdb applying MiXCR to the 5' RACE reads. Among over a million distinct CDR3 sequences, approximately 59% were seen once, and the ten largest hold roughly 6.3%. The sequenced sample consisted of blood. These receptors were collected from a man aged 18 to 35 in good health. The CDR3 runs from the conserved cysteine through the conserved F or W. The order of the fields is clone size, D gene, J gene, V gene, CDR3 DNA, CDR3 protein. D genes are given only for firm matches. Clone size is not always given. Where it is, it says once, few, many or a class for expanded clones.

abundance: few; d_gene: .; j_gene: TRBJ2-7; v_gene: TRBV20-1; CDR3nt: TGCAGTGCTGGAACCGAAGCATCGCTAATGGCCTACGAGCAGTACTTC; CDR3aa: CSAGTEASLMAYEQYF
abundance: once; d_gene: TRBD1; j_gene: TRBJ2-1; v_gene: TRBV6-5; CDR3nt: TGTGCCAGCAGTTACTCGGGGACAGGGGGCTACAATGAGCAGTTCTTC; CDR3aa: CASSYSGTGGYNEQFF
abundance: few; d_gene: .; j_gene: TRBJ2-4; v_gene: TRBV2; CDR3nt: TGTGCCAGCCGGAGGGGTGAAAACATTCAGTACTTC; CDR3aa: CASRRGENIQYF
abundance: .; d_gene: TRBD1; j_gene: TRBJ2-5; v_gene: TRBV27; CDR3nt: TGTGCCACCCATACAGGGGGCTCCCTTGAGTACTTC; CDR3aa: CATHTGGSLEYF
abundance: once; d_gene: .; j_gene: TRBJ1-1; v_gene: TRBV4-3; CDR3nt: TGCGCCAGCAGCCAAGGTCTGGGGTTGGGCACTGAAGCTTTCTTT; CDR3aa: CASSQGLGLGTEAFF
abundance: few; d_gene: .; j_gene: TRBJ2-6; v_gene: TRBV2; CDR3nt: TGTGCCAGCAGAAGAGGGTCTGCGGGGGCCAACGTCCTGACTTTC; CDR3aa: CASRRGSAGANVLTF
abundance: .; d_gene: .; j_gene: TRBJ2-3; v_gene: TRBV5-1; CDR3nt: TGCGCCAGCAGCTTAGCACAGGGATTATTAGATACGCAGTATTTT; CDR3aa: CASSLAQGLLDTQYF
abundance: .; d_gene: .; j_gene: TRBJ1-2; v_gene: TRBV20-1; CDR3nt: TGCAGTGCTAGAGATCGTGGAACAGGTAGATCTGGTGGCTACACCTTC; CDR3aa: CSARDRGTGRSGGYTF
abundance: .; d_gene: TRBD1; j_gene: TRBJ2-4; v_gene: TRBV6-2/TRBV6-3; CDR3nt: TGTGCCAGCAGTGAGAAGTTGGACAGGCGGAACCTAGCCAAAAACATTCAGTACTTC; CDR3aa: CASSEKLDRRNLAKNIQYF
abundance: .; d_gene: TRBD1; j_gene: TRBJ2-3; v_gene: TRBV14; CDR3nt: TGTGCCAGCAGCCAACAGGGACAGGGACTCACAGATACGCAGTATTTT; CDR3aa: CASSQQGQGLTDTQYF
abundance: few; d_gene: TRBD1; j_gene: TRBJ2-7; v_gene: TRBV10-3; CDR3nt: TGTGCCATCAGTGCGCGAGGGACAGGGACCTACGAGCAGTACTTC; CDR3aa: CAISARGTGTYEQYF
abundance: .; d_gene: TRBD1; j_gene: TRBJ1-1; v_gene: TRBV5-1; CDR3nt: TGCGCCAGCAGCATTCCGACAGGGGCGGTTGAAGCTTTCTTT; CDR3aa: CASSIPTGAVEAFF
abundance: .; d_gene: TRBD1; j_gene: TRBJ1-2; v_gene: TRBV7-2; CDR3nt: TGTGCCAGCAGCTTAGCGCTGACAGGGATCGTCTATGGCTACACCTTC; CDR3aa: CASSLALTGIVYGYTF
abundance: .; d_gene: TRBD2; j_gene: TRBJ2-5; v_gene: TRBV28; CDR3nt: TGTGCCAGCAGTTGGTTACTAGCGGGGGGTCTGGAGCAGTACTTC; CDR3aa: CASSWLLAGGLEQYF
abundance: .; d_gene: .; j_gene: TRBJ1-6; v_gene: TRBV25-1; CDR3nt: TGTGCCAGCAGTGAAACAGGGACCTCGAATTCACCCCTCCACTTT; CDR3aa: CASSETGTSNSPLHF
abundance: few; d_gene: TRBD1; j_gene: TRBJ1-2; v_gene: TRBV20-1; CDR3nt: TGCAGTGCTATGGCTTTTGGGACAGGCGTCCTCTATGGCTACACCTTC; CDR3aa: CSAMAFGTGVLYGYTF
abundance: .; d_gene: .; j_gene: TRBJ2-1; v_gene: TRBV5-1; CDR3nt: TGCGCCAGCAGCTTGGTGGAGGGGGGGTACAATGAGCAGTTCTTC; CDR3aa: CASSLVEGGYNEQFF
abundance: .; d_gene: TRBD2; j_gene: TRBJ2-6; v_gene: TRBV3-1; CDR3nt: TGTGCCAGCAGCCAACCCTTAGCGGGCGGGGTTACTGGGGCCAACGTCCTGACTTTC; CDR3aa: CASSQPLAGGVTGANVLTF